Following are 6 T cell receptor beta chains from one sample sequenced in a study of cytomegalovirus exposure and HLA in healthy donors. It was with 60 Vbeta and 13 Jbeta primers that the PCR ran. Some clones are missing from TCRdb's copy, which holds only in-frame ones; the method was immunoSEQ multiplex PCR. Of hundreds of thousands of clones in the sample, around 88% were seen once. Material for sequencing was PBMCs. These TCRs come from a woman between 18 and 29 years old in good health and CMV-seronegative.

The rearrangement links TRBV27 to TRBJ1-1; D might be TRBD1 (5 bases). With 5 bases removed from V and 3 bases from J, the gap between germline ends came to 16 bases. From germline, CDR1 is MNHEY and CDR2 SMNVEV (reference sequence). The CDR3 has 15 residues. For the CDR3, the DNA is TGTGCCAGCAGTCGGACCCCGCGACAGTACACTGAAGCTTTCTTT. It specifies CASSRTPRQYTEAFF.

This clone was seen only a few times. The chain combines TRBV27 with TRBJ2-7; D is perhaps TRBD1 (5 bases). With 5 bases removed from V and 6 bases from J, the gap between germline ends came to 17 bases. CDR3 length: 14 residues. CDR1 is MNHEY, CDR2 SMNVEV, per germline (reference sequence). The CDR3 DNA follows: TGTGCCAGCAGTCCCGTGACAGTGGGGCGCGAGCAGTACTTC. This translates into CASSPVTVGREQYF.

J is TRBJ2-7 and V is TRBV9, with a tentative D call TRBD1 (6 bases). The germline gives CDR1 SGDLS, CDR2 YYNGEE. V lost 5 bases, J lost 2 bases, and 14 bases lay in between. This CDR3 region has 14 residues. The CDR3 nucleotides are TGTGCCAGCAGGTGGGGGCGGATCCCCTACGAGCAGTACTTC. Its translation: CASRWGRIPYEQYF.

The V gene is TRBV9, the J gene TRBJ2-2, with 9 positions matching TRBD1. The CDR3 sequence is 14 residues long. Trimming removed 7 bases from V and 5 bases from J; junction bases left unmatched: 6. Germline CDR1 SGDLS, CDR2 YYNGEE. Here the CDR3 reads CASGTGFRTGELFF. The CDR3 nucleotides read TGTGCCAGCGGGACAGGGTTTCGAACCGGGGAGCTGTTTTTT.

The V and J genes are TRBV30 and TRBJ2-5; 7 bases map to TRBD2. Germline lookup yields CDR1 GTSNPN and CDR2 SVGIG (reference sequence). This CDR3 has 13 residues. V trimming: 2 bases; J trimming: 1 base; junction bases outside the gene matches: 1. The CDR3 loop is CAWSSGGQETQYF. DNA of the CDR3: TGTGCCTGGAGTTCGGGGGGCCAAGAGACCCAGTACTTC. Full variable domain (remainder filled in from reference TRBV30 and TRBJ2-5): SQTIHQWPATLVQPVGSPLSLECTVEGTSNPNLYWYRQAAGRGLQLLFYSVGIGQISSEVPQNLSASRPQDRQFILSSKKLLLSDSGFYLCAWSSGGQETQYFGPGTRLLVL.

The rearrangement links TRBV9 to TRBJ1-2; TRBD1 is a possible D gene (5 bases). The CDR3 spans 15 residues. V lost 0 bases and J lost 5, with 14 bases in between. The germline gives CDR1 SGDLS, CDR2 YYNGEE. The CDR3 is CASSVEGQGVYGYTF. CDR3 coding DNA: TGTGCCAGCAGCGTAGAAGGTCAGGGCGTTTATGGCTACACCTTC. Based on the CDR3 plus reference TRBV9 and TRBJ1-2, the full variable domain is DSGVTQTPKHLITATGQRVTLRCSPRSGDLSVYWYQQSLDQGLQFLIQYYNGEERAKGNILERFSAQQFPDLHSELNLSSLELGDSALYFCASSVEGQGVYGYTFGSGTRLTVV.